This entry features one TCR beta chain sequence. Generated by immunoSEQ multiplex PCR, the TCRdb table keeps only in-frame clones and is missing some. The data show some 20,000 clones, roughly 84% seen once. The data derive from a study of OX40 agonist ivuxolimab in advanced cancers. This CDR3 is 12 amino acids long. CDR1 and CDR2 (germline): SEHNR, FQNEAQ (reference sequence). V dropped 4 bases and J dropped 5 bases, with 8 bases sitting between them. The V call is TRBV7-9, the J call TRBJ1-1, with no clear D. The starting material was CD4+ or CD8+ T cells sorted from blood, obtained in a trial of the OX40 agonist ivuxolimab. The source is an adult with an advanced solid tumor such as melanoma, head and neck, liver or kidney cancer. This CDR3 is CASSSGRTEAFF. The CDR3 region has the DNA TGTGCCAGCAGCTCCGGACGGACTGAAGCTTTCTTT.